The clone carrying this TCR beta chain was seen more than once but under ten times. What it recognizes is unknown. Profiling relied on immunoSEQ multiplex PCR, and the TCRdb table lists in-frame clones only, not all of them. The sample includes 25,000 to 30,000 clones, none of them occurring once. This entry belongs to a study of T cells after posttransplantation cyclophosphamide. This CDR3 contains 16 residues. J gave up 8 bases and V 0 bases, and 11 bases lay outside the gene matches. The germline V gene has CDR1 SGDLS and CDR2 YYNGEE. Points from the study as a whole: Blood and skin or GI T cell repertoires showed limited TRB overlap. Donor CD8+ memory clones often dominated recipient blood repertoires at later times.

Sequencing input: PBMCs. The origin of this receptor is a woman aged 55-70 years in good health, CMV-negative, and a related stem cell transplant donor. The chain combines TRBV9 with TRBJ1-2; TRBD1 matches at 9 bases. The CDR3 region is CASSVESRGQGKGYTF. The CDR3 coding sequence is TGTGCCAGCAGCGTAGAGTCCCGTGGACAGGGGAAGGGCTACACCTTC.